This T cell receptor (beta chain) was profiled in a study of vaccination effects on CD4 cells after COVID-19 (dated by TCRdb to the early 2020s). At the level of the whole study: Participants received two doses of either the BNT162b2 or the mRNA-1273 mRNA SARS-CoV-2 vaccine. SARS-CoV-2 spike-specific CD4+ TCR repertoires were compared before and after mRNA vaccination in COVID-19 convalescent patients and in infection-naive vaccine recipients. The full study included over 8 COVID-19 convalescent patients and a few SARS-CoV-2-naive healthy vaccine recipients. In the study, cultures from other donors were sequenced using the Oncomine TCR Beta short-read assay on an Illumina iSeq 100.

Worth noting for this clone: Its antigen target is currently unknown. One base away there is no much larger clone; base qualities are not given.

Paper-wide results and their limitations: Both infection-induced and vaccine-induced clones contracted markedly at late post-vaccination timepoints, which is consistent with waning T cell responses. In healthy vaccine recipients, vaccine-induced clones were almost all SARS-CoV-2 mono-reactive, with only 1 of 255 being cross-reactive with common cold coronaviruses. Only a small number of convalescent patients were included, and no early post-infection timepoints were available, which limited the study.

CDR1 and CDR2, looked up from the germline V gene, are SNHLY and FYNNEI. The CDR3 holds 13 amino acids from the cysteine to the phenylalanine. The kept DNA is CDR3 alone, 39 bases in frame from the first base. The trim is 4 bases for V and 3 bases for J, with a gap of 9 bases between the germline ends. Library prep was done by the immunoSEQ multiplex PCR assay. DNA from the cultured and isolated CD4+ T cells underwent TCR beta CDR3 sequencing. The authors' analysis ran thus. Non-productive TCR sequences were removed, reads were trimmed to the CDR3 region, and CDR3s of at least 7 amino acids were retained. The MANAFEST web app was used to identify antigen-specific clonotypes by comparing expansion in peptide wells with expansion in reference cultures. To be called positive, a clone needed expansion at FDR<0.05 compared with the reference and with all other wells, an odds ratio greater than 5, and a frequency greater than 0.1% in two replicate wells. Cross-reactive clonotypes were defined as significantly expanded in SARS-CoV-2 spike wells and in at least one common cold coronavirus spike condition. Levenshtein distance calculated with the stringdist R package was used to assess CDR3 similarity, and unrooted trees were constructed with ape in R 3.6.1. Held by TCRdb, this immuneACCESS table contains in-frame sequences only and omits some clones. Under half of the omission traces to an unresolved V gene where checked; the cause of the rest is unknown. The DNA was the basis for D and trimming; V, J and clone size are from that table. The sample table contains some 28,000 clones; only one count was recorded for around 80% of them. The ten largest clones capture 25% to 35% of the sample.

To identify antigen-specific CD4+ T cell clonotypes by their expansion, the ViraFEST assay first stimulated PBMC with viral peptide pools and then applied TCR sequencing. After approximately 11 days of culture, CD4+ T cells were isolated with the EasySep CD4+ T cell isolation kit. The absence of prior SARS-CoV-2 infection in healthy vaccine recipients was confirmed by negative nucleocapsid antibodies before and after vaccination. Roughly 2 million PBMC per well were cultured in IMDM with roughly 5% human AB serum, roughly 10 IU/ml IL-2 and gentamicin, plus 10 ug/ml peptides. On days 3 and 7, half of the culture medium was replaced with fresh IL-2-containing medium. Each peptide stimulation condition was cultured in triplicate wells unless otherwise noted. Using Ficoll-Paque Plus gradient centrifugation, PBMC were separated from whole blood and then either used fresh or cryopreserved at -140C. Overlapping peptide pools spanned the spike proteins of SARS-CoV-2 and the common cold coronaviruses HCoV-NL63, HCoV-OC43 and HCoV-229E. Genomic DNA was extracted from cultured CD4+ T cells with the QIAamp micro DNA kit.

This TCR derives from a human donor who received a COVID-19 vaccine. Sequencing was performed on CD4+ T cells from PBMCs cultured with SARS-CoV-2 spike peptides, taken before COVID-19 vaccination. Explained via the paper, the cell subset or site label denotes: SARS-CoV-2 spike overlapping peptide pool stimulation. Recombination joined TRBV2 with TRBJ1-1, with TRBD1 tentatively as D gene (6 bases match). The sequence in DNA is TGTGCCAGCAGTGCGGGGGCCTACACTGAAGCTTTCTTT. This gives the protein CASSAGAYTEAFF.